This entry features one T cell receptor beta chain sequence. Only a few counts were recorded for this clone. The target of this receptor is not known. Within one base of it there is no much larger clone, and no base qualities were kept. Libraries were built with the immunoSEQ multiplex PCR assay. For the multiplex PCR, a mixture combining 60 forward primers for TCR Vbeta segments and 13 reverse primers for TCR Jbeta segments was used. Amplification of the CDR3 region of rearranged TCR beta genes was performed with a multiplex PCR assay on genomic DNA. The Illumina HiSeq System was used to sequence the amplified TCR beta libraries as 87-base-pair reads. In the paper's pipeline: A later analysis tallied roughly 76 million unique TCR beta chains across the 640 or so repertoires, and around 12 million of those chains were shared by two or more donors. A nearest-neighbor algorithm error-corrected the raw reads and collapsed the reads into unique sequences, merging closely related sequences to remove PCR and sequencing errors. Alignment of CDR3 sequences to IMGT reference sequences was used to assign V, D and J gene segments. For a sequence to be retained, a match of at least six nucleotides to both a V gene segment and a J gene segment was required. A rearrangement counted as productive if the CDR3 had no stop codons and remained in frame with V and J, and every other rearrangement counted as non-productive. Following IMGT convention, CDR3 was defined as the stretch from the second conserved V-encoded cysteine up to the conserved J-encoded phenylalanine. The earlier analysis of fewer than 700 of the donors excluded sequences that lacked an unambiguous match to a single V gene segment. In an earlier analysis of about 590 of the donors, a V segment was called functional when productive rearrangements were above 56.7%, and segregating when the standard deviation between donors exceeded 5%. A statistical classification framework was built to diagnose cytomegalovirus status from the catalog of TCR beta chain sequences. In a later analysis, V and J genes were assigned by comparing TCR nucleotide sequences against IMGT/GENE-DB human TR gene sequences. In a later analysis, CDR3 sequences and most-parsimonious VDJ recombination scenarios were assigned using the TCRdist pipeline. In a later analysis, each TCR beta chain was defined by its CDR3 amino acid sequence together with its V-gene family, and reads without a unique V-gene family were excluded. As a way to deal with suspected cross-contamination and a sequencing artifact, a later analysis dropped 450 to 700 nucleotide sequences that were highly shared and had low generation probability. For each public chain, a later analysis derived a clonal expansion index from normalized ranks of inferred template counts within each repertoire. In a later analysis, generation probabilities were computed using a VDJ recombination model fitted to out-of-frame rearrangements, and the results were checked against IGoR. Hypergeometric tests were used in a later analysis to score TCR-TCR, TCR-HLA and TCR-CMV co-occurrence, with a repertoire-size bias correction applied to the TCR pairs. A later analysis estimated false discovery rates by permuting HLA or CMV assignments 20 times. In a later analysis, co-occurring TCRs were grouped with DBSCAN, and TCRdist sequence similarity was added when clustering was performed within HLA-allele-positive subsets. For co-occurrence clustering, repertoires with fewer than 30,000 or more than 120,000 public chains were excluded, along with four or five repertoires with anomalous nucleotide sharing. The immuneACCESS repertoire file appears here via TCRdb, limited to in-frame rearrangements. These files lack a portion of the clones; in checked studies, under half of the deficit traces to unresolved V genes, and the cause of the others is not known. The V and J calls and clone size come from that table; D and trimming were worked out from the DNA. The sample has about 210,000 clones on record, about 79% of them singletons. 1.8% of the sample comes from the top ten.

The source of the sample is a study of cytomegalovirus exposure and HLA in healthy donors (dated by TCRdb to about 2017). A note on the overall study: An earlier analysis of some 600 of the donors reported approximately 280 Gb of sequence data and 95 million to 140 million unique TCR beta sequences obtained from about 200 million T cells. Across 398 genotyped donors of the cohort, an average of approximately 200,000 unique TCR beta nucleotide sequences per donor were sequenced, and approximately 17% of those sequences were non-productive. In addition to the first cohort of approximately 670 subjects, a separate validation cohort of 120 different subjects was used. To predict cytomegalovirus infection status, the study combined high-throughput TCR immunosequencing, statistical association of individual TCRs with disease status, and machine learning. The study aimed to test whether signatures of past pathogen exposure could be identified by cataloging public T cell receptors. Roughly 300 gigabases of sequencing data and some 85 million unique TCR sequences were included in an early release covering roughly 600 HLA-typed donors. Genome-wide SNP genotypes for about 65% of the roughly 670 donors were used in a later genetic analysis, which treated that subset as a discovery cohort. To decide whether each TCR beta V gene segment behaved as functional or pseudogenic, an earlier analysis of some 570 of the donors relied on high-throughput TCR beta sequencing. HLA typing included class I and class II loci at four-digit resolution. A later analysis re-examined previously published TCR beta repertoires from just over 650 donors and added high-resolution HLA genotyping to investigate patterns of TCR occurrence. Every discovery cohort repertoire had been produced on one sequencing platform. Rather than using new phenotypic data, the later analysis identified candidate immune exposures from TCR beta sequences and from how often those sequences occurred across donors. Typing coverage varied by locus: about 629-640 donors for A, B, C, DRB1 and DQB1; 522 for DQA1; over 600 for DPA1; approximately 490 for DPB1. Donor age, sex, ethnicity and CMV serostatus were compiled alongside the repertoire data. Among the approximately 400 genotyped donors, roughly 80% belonged to the genetic ancestry cluster associated with self-reported Caucasian donors. Using immunosequencing, the study profiled T cell repertoires from 550 to 750 subjects and related those repertoires to cytomegalovirus serostatus. Roughly five DR-DQ haplotypes were handled as single units for association and clustering because linkage in the cohort was strong. Study-wide findings and limitations: The presence/absence analyses assumed that sequencing depth was roughly uniform across donors, and that assumption may not be true. This cohort had only TCR beta chains sequenced, and the lack of alpha or paired-chain data limited which features could be detected. In a later analysis, the rate of TCR association differed among HLA loci, with DRB1 alleles having the most associated TCRs and HLA-C alleles having the fewest. In a later analysis, about 16,000 TCR beta sequences were associated with specific HLA alleles at a false discovery rate of 0.05. While some public TCRs were present in many individuals, most TCR sequences turned up only very rarely across donors. The classifier was reported to diagnose cytomegalovirus status with high specificity and sensitivity in both the original cohort and the validation cohort. For the cohort, immune exposure information was limited to CMV serostatus. Correlated functional status among segregating V segments might reflect linkage disequilibrium, but an unknown experimental factor could not be ruled out. The sequencing pipeline was judged likely to have produced a cluster of highly shared sequence variants as a technical artifact. When HLA alleles, especially DR and DQ, strongly co-occurred, TCR associations were difficult to assign to individual alleles. A further reported finding was that TCR beta sequences accurately predicted the HLA-A and HLA-B alleles for most subjects in the first cohort. HLA typing was unavailable for some donors at each locus, so association tests used only the typed subset. The 87-base-pair reads could not distinguish some IMGT-functional V segments, including TRBV6-2 and TRBV6-3, so those segments were excluded. In an earlier analysis of 587 of the donors, most TCR beta V segments appeared in productive rearrangements about 87% or about 30% of the time, broadly matching IMGT annotations. According to a later analysis, parvovirus B19, influenza, CMV and Epstein-Barr virus appeared linked to several top co-occurrence clusters. Approximately 18 rarely observed V segments, including chromosome 9 orphons, were excluded from the earlier analysis of approximately 500 of the donors because counts were too low. A few of the identified cytomegalovirus-associated TCR beta chains were confirmed in vitro to be specific for cytomegalovirus antigens. Compared with the 666-donor mean, donors in an Asian-associated ancestry cluster had fewer N-insertions in productive TCRs, according to a later genetic analysis. According to a later analysis, most CMV-associated TCR beta chains appeared to be HLA-restricted, and the HLA associations seemed to be driven largely by CMV exposure. According to the authors, the approach could potentially be generalized to other disease states and immunological phenotypes. In a later genetic analysis, a missense DCLRE1C variant was associated with V-gene and J-gene trimming of TCR beta chains, and the association was replicated in an independent cohort. The study gave a list of 150 to 200 TCR beta chains associated with cytomegalovirus. A later analysis found that HLA-associated TCR beta chains were more clonally expanded and had lower generation probabilities than equally common non-associated chains.

The cohort comprised some 700 healthy bone marrow donors. All cohort members were sampled while nominally healthy, although unrecorded immune exposures were likely present. The donor tested CMV seronegative, placing the donor among the 350 to 400 seronegative members of the cohort. A peripheral blood sample was collected from each donor, and TCR beta sequencing was performed on peripheral blood mononuclear cells. The Qiagen DNeasy Blood Extraction Kit was used to extract genomic DNA from the blood cell samples. CDR1 and CDR2 are read off the germline V gene as SGHRS and YFSETQ. Trimming costs V 0 bases and J 5 bases, and their ends lie 14 bases apart. Including the terminal cysteine and phenylalanine, the CDR3 comprises 15 residues. The read is trimmed to its CDR3 DNA, 45 bases read in frame from base 1.

The sequencing sample was made of PBMCs. The chain uses TRBV5-1 and TRBJ2-5; the D gene is possibly TRBD2, with 5 bases matching. The source is a male donor in good health and CMV-seronegative. The DNA sequence is as follows: TGCGCCAGCAGCTTGGAGATTGCGGGTGGCGAGACCCAGTACTTC. Its protein reads: CASSLEIAGGETQYF.